A selection of T cell receptor beta chains follows, all from one sample in a study of cytomegalovirus exposure and HLA in healthy donors. Some clones are missing from TCRdb's copy, which holds only in-frame ones; the method was immunoSEQ multiplex PCR. The repertoire has 90,000 or so clones, 70% to 85% of them found once; the top ten carry over 3%. Sequencing was done on a sample of PBMCs. Receptor source: a man aged 45 to 65 in good health and CMV-seronegative. CDR3s include the opening cysteine and the closing phenylalanine or tryptophan. The D gene is left open where the match is weak. Clone size is stated in some rows and not others, as once, few, many or a class when expanded.

V gene,D gene,CDR3 length,J gene,clone size,CDR3 DNA,CDR3 protein
TRBV7-9,TRBD1,15,TRBJ1-4,NA,TGTGCCAGCAGCTTATTACAGGGGCATAATGAAAAACTGTTTTTT,CASSLLQGHNEKLFF
TRBV29-1,NA,13,TRBJ1-3,once,TGCAGCGTTGAGAAGCAAGCTGGAAACACCATATATTTT,CSVEKQAGNTIYF
TRBV2,NA,14,TRBJ2-5,NA,TGTGCCAGCAGCTCCAGACAGTACCAAGAGACCCAGTACTTC,CASSSRQYQETQYF
TRBV19,NA,15,TRBJ2-7,NA,TGTGCCAGTAGTGTAAACAGGGTGGGGGTGGAAGAGCAGTACTTC,CASSVNRVGVEEQYF
TRBV30,NA,13,TRBJ1-5,NA,TGTGCCTGGAGTGAAGGGGCCTATCAGCCCCAGCATTTT,CAWSEGAYQPQHF
TRBV7-9,NA,15,TRBJ1-4,NA,TGTTCCAGCAGCTTGGAGGTGGGGACTAATGAAAAACTGTTTTTT,CSSSLEVGTNEKLFF
TRBV4-1,NA,15,TRBJ2-2,few,TGCGCCAGCAGCCAAGAGGCAGGGGAAACCGGGGAGCTGTTTTTT,CASSQEAGETGELFF
TRBV10-3,NA,16,TRBJ1-4,NA,TGTGCCATCAGCCTAGACAGTCACCCAACTAATGAAAAACTGTTTTTT,CAISLDSHPTNEKLFF
TRBV18,NA,15,TRBJ2-1,NA,TGTGCCAGCTCCCAGGAGTGGGGACTTCACAATGAGCAGTTCTTC,CASSQEWGLHNEQFF
TRBV28,TRBD1,16,TRBJ1-5,NA,TGTGCCAGCAGTTCGGACAAGGACAGGAGCAATCAGCCCCAGCATTTT,CASSSDKDRSNQPQHF
TRBV27,NA,17,TRBJ2-7,once,TGTGCCAGCAGTCCTACCCCCTCCACTAGGAAAGCCTACGAGCAGTACTTC,CASSPTPSTRKAYEQYF
TRBV30,NA,12,TRBJ2-3,NA,TGTGCCTGGAGCCCAAGCACAGATACGCAGTATTTT,CAWSPSTDTQYF
TRBV28,TRBD2,14,TRBJ2-7,NA,TGTGCCAGCAGTTTATTGACTAGCGGGAGAGTGCAGTACTTC,CASSLLTSGRVQYF
TRBV2,NA,15,TRBJ2-7,NA,TGTGCCAGCAGTGAAGCGTTCAGGGCCCCCGACGAGCAGTACTTC,CASSEAFRAPDEQYF
TRBV9,TRBD1,16,TRBJ2-2,NA,TGTGCCAGCAGCGGCAACAGGGGCGGCAACACCGGGGAGCTGTTTTTT,CASSGNRGGNTGELFF
TRBV28,TRBD2,15,TRBJ2-7,NA,TGTGCCAGCAGTCACCGCGGGAGTTTTCAGTACGAGCAGTACTTC,CASSHRGSFQYEQYF
TRBV7-3,NA,16,TRBJ2-2,NA,TGTGCCAGCAGCTTAAACTCTCCGTCAAACACCGGGGAGCTGTTTTTT,CASSLNSPSNTGELFF
TRBV7-9,NA,12,TRBJ1-3,few,TGTGCCAGCAGCTTACAGAGAAACACCATATATTTT,CASSLQRNTIYF
TRBV19,NA,16,TRBJ1-1,NA,TGTGCCAGTAGTATATCCACCTCGACAGGAAGAATTGAGGCTTTCTTT,CASSISTSTGRIEAFF
TRBV6-1,NA,13,TRBJ1-3,NA,TGTGCCAGCAGCGAACGCCCGGGAGACACCATATATTTT,CASSERPGDTIYF
TRBV7-9,NA,18,TRBJ1-2,NA,TGTGCCAGCAGCTTAGGCTTCACAGGGAGACGTTTCACGACGGGCTACACCTTC,CASSLGFTGRRFTTGYTF
TRBV10-1,NA,14,TRBJ2-1,once,TGCGCCAGCAGTGAAGCAGGCTCCTACAATGAGCAGTTCTTC,CASSEAGSYNEQFF
TRBV19,TRBD2,14,TRBJ2-1,NA,TGTGCCAGTAGACTTGGGACTAGCTACAATGAGCAGTTCTTC,CASRLGTSYNEQFF
TRBV7-9,NA,14,TRBJ1-1,NA,TGTGCCAGCACCCTAAGTCATATGAGCCCTGAAGCTTTCTTT,CASTLSHMSPEAFF
TRBV28,TRBD1,14,TRBJ1-2,NA,TGTGCCAGCAGTTCAACAGGGGGCATCTATGGCTACACCTTC,CASSSTGGIYGYTF
TRBV9,TRBD2,16,TRBJ2-3,NA,TGTGCCAGCAGCGCGACTAGCGGCCTTAGCACAGATACGCAGTATTTT,CASSATSGLSTDTQYF
TRBV4-2,TRBD2,17,TRBJ2-3,once,TGTGCCAGCAGCCAATGGAGGCTTAGCGGGAGCACAGATACGCAGTATTTT,CASSQWRLSGSTDTQYF
TRBV5-1,NA,14,TRBJ1-1,NA,TGCGCCAGCGCGGCGTGGCAGACGAACACTGAAGCTTTCTTT,CASAAWQTNTEAFF
TRBV5-4,TRBD1,13,TRBJ2-7,NA,TGTGCCAGCAGCTTGGGACAGGGGAACGAGCAGTACTTC,CASSLGQGNEQYF
TRBV6-1,NA,13,TRBJ1-5,NA,TGTGCCAGCGGAGAGACAGGAGGTCAGCCCCAGCATTTT,CASGETGGQPQHF
TRBV15,NA,15,TRBJ1-4,NA,TGTGCCACCAGTCCGGGGGGCTATTCCAATGAAAAACTGTTTTTT,CATSPGGYSNEKLFF
TRBV27,NA,13,TRBJ1-2,once,TGTGCCAGCCTACGAGACCTCCGGAGAGGCTACACCTTC,CASLRDLRRGYTF
TRBV6-4,TRBD2,18,TRBJ2-7,NA,TGTGCCAGCAGTGAAGACAGGGGAAAAGGACTAGCGGCCTACGAGCAGTACTTC,CASSEDRGKGLAAYEQYF
TRBV7-9,NA,14,TRBJ2-5,NA,TGTGCCAGCAGCCCCCAACAGGGCGGGGAGACCCAGTACTTC,CASSPQQGGETQYF
TRBV4-1,NA,17,TRBJ2-2,once,TGCGCCAGCAGCCTACCCGGAGGGGGAGGGGGCACCGGGGAGCTGTTTTTT,CASSLPGGGGGTGELFF
TRBV5-4,TRBD1,14,TRBJ2-5,NA,TGTGCCAGCAGCTTGGCGGGGGACAGGGAGACCCAGTACTTC,CASSLAGDRETQYF
TRBV4-3,NA,18,TRBJ2-1,few,TGCGCCAGCAGCCAAGATTTTGTTCACGGGACACACTACAATGAGCAGTTCTTC,CASSQDFVHGTHYNEQFF
TRBV28,TRBD2,15,TRBJ2-3,NA,TGTGCCAGCAGTTTGGCGGGAGAAGGTATAGATACGCAGTATTTT,CASSLAGEGIDTQYF
TRBV27,NA,13,TRBJ2-7,NA,TGTGCCAGCAGTTTTCAGGGCTCCTACGAGCAGTACTTC,CASSFQGSYEQYF
TRBV5-4,NA,14,TRBJ2-5,NA,TGTGCCAGCAGCTCAAGACATATCCAAGAGACCCAGTACTTC,CASSSRHIQETQYF
TRBV19,NA,13,TRBJ1-5,once,TGTGCCAGTAGTCAGGGGCCTAATCAGCCCCAGCATTTT,CASSQGPNQPQHF
TRBV30,TRBD1,12,TRBJ1-2,NA,TGTGCCCGAGACAGGGAGAACTATGGCTACACCTTC,CARDRENYGYTF
TRBV4-3,NA,15,TRBJ2-7,NA,TGCGCCAGCAGCCAAGTGGGGACTGTGGCCTACGAGCAGTACTTC,CASSQVGTVAYEQYF
TRBV18,TRBD2,16,TRBJ2-1,NA,TGTGCCAGCTCACCAGCTAGCGGGGCAACCTACAATGAGCAGTTCTTC,CASSPASGATYNEQFF
TRBV18,NA,12,TRBJ2-7,NA,TGTGCCAGCTCACCAGAGGGAGGCGAGCAGTACTTC,CASSPEGGEQYF
TRBV6-1,NA,13,TRBJ1-1,NA,TGTGCCAGCAGTCTACAGGGTGACACTGAAGCTTTCTTT,CASSLQGDTEAFF
TRBV5-1,NA,15,TRBJ2-3,NA,TGCGCCAGCAGCTTGGACAGGGGAGGTTCAGATACGCAGTATTTT,CASSLDRGGSDTQYF
TRBV5-1,TRBD2,18,TRBJ2-5,NA,TGCGCCAGCAGCTTGGGTTCGGCTAGCGGGAGTTCGAAGGAGACCCAGTACTTC,CASSLGSASGSSKETQYF
TRBV4-1,TRBD1,18,TRBJ2-1,few,TGCGCCAGCAGCCGTGCAAGGGCCGGGACAGGGGACCTAAATGAGCAGTTCTTC,CASSRARAGTGDLNEQFF
TRBV5-6,NA,17,TRBJ2-6,few,TGTGCCAGCAGCCTGTCGCCCAGGGCATCGGGGGCCAACGTCCTGACTTTC,CASSLSPRASGANVLTF
TRBV5-1,NA,15,TRBJ2-1,NA,TGCGCCAGCAGCTTGGACTACTCCTCCTACAATGAGCAGTTCTTC,CASSLDYSSYNEQFF
TRBV18,NA,17,TRBJ1-1,NA,TGTGCCAGCTCACACCTTGACAGGACTCGTCTTAACACTGAAGCTTTCTTT,CASSHLDRTRLNTEAFF
TRBV6-5,NA,15,TRBJ1-2,NA,TGTGCCAGCAGTTACACCCCAACGGGGAGCTATGGCTACACCTTC,CASSYTPTGSYGYTF
TRBV7-6,TRBD1,12,TRBJ2-1,few,TGTGCCAGCAGCCTCGCAGGGGGTGAGCAGTTCTTC,CASSLAGGEQFF
TRBV6-5,NA,13,TRBJ2-3,NA,TGTGCCAGCAGTCCAATGTACAGGGATACGCAGTATTTT,CASSPMYRDTQYF
TRBV19,TRBD2,16,TRBJ2-1,NA,TGTGCCAGTAGGTCTAGCGGGAGATCCCCTAACAATGAGCAGTTCTTC,CASRSSGRSPNNEQFF
TRBV11-3,TRBD2,15,TRBJ2-1,NA,TGTGCCAGCAGCTTAGATGGACTAGCGGACAATGAGCAGTTCTTC,CASSLDGLADNEQFF
TRBV28,NA,13,TRBJ1-4,NA,TGTGCCAGCGGTCAGACTATTAATGAAAAACTGTTTTTT,CASGQTINEKLFF
TRBV5-1,NA,16,TRBJ2-1,NA,TGCGCCAGCAGCTTTGGGCTGGCGCTAGCAGACAATGAGCAGTTCTTC,CASSFGLALADNEQFF
TRBV4-3,NA,16,TRBJ2-6,medium-sized,TGCGCCAGCAGCCAAGATCAGGTTGCTGGGGCCAACGTCCTGACTTTC,CASSQDQVAGANVLTF